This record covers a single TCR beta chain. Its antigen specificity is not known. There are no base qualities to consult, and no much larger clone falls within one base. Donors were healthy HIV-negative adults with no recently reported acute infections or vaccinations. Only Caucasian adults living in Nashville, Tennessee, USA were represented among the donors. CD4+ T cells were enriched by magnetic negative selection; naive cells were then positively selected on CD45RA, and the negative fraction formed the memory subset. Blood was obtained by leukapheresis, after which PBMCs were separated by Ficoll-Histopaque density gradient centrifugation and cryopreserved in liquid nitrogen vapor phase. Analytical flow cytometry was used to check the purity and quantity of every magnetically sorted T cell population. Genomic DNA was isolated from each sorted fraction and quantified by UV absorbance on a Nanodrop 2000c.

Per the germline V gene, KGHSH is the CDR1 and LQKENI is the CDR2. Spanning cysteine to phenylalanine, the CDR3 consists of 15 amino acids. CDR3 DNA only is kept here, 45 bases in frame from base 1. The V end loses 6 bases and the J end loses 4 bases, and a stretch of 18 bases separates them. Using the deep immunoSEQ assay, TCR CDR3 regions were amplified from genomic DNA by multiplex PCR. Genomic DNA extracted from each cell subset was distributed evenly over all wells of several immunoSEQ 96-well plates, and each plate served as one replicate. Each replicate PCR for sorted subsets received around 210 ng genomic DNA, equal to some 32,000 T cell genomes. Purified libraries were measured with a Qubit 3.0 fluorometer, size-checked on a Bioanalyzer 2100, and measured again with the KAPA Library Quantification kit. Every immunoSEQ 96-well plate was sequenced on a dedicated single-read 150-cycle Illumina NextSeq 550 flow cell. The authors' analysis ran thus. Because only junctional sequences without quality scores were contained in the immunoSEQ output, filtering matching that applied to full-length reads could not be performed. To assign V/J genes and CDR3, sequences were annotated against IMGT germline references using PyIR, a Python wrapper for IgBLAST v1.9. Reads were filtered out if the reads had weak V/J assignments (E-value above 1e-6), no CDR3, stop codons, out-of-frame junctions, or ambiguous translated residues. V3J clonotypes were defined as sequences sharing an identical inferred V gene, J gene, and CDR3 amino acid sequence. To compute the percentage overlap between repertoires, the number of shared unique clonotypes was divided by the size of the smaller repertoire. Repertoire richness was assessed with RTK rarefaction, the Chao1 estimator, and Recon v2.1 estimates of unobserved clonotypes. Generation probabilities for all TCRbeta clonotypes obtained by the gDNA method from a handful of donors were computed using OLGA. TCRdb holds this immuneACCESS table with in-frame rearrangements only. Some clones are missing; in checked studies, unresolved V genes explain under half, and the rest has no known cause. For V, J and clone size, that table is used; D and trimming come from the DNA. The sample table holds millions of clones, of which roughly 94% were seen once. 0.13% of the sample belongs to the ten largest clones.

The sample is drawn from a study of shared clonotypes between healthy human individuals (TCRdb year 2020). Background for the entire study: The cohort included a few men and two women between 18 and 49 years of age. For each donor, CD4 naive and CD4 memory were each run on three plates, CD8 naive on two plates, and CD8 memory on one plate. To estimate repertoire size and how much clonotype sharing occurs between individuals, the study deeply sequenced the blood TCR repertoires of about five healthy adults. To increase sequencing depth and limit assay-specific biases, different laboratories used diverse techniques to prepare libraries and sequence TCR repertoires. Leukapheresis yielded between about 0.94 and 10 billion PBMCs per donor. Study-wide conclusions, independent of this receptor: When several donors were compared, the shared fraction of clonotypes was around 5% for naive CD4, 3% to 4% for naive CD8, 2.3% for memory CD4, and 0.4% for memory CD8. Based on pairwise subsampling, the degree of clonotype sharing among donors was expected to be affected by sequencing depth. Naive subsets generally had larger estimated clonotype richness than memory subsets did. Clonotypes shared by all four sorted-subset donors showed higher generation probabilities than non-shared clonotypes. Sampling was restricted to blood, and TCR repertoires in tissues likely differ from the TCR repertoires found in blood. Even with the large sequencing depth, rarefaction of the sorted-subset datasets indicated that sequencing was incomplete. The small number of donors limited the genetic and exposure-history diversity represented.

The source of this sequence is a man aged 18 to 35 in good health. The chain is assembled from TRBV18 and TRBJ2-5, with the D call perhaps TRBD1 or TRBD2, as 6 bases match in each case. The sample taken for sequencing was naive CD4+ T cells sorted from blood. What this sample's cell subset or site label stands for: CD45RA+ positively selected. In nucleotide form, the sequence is TGTGCCAGCTCGCCCTCCCGGGGGCGAGCAGAGACCCAGTACTTC. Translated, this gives CASSPSRGRAETQYF.